Shown below are 30 T cell receptor beta chains from a single sample sequenced in a study of cytomegalovirus exposure and HLA in healthy donors. PCR was performed using 60 Vbeta and 13 Jbeta primers. TCRdb's table, derived via immunoSEQ multiplex PCR, lists solely in-frame clones and lacks some. The data show approximately 80,000 clones, more than 50% seen once. The sample consisted of PBMCs. These receptors originate from a middle-aged woman in good health and CMV-seropositive.

The chain has TRBV7-2 and TRBJ2-3; D remains ambiguous. Germline loops: CDR1 SGHTA, CDR2 FQGNSA. Trimming pared 5 bases from V and 8 bases from J, leaving 8 bases between. CDR3 length: 11 amino acids. The chain's CDR3 is CASSAVVTQYF. The DNA of the CDR3 is TGTGCCAGCAGCGCGGTTGTTACGCAGTATTTT.

This clone was seen a few times. A read error may produce the germline difference seen at one junction end. The J gene is TRBJ2-3, the V gene TRBV4-3; TRBD2 agrees at 7 bases. There are 14 residues in the CDR3. Looked up from germline, CDR1 is LGHNA and CDR2 is YSLEER. CDR3 residues: CASSQESPSGPQDF. DNA for the CDR3: TGCGCCAGCAGCCAAGAATCCCCTAGCGGACCCCAGGATTTT.

The rearrangement joins TRBV9 to TRBJ1-2; 8 bases align to TRBD1. From germline, CDR1 is SGDLS and CDR2 YYNGEE. J lost 5 bases, V lost 4 bases, and 7 bases had no gene match. This CDR3 spans 14 amino acids. The CDR3 DNA reads as TGTGCCAGCAGCCCGACGGGACAGGCTTATGGCTACACCTTC. Protein product: CASSPTGQAYGYTF.

Only one count was recorded for this clone. This chain joins TRBV28 and TRBJ1-1; 10 positions agree with TRBD1. After removal of 2 bases from V and 4 bases from J, the junction contained 13 bases not matched to a gene. This CDR3 region has 18 residues. The germline V gene has CDR1 MDHEN and CDR2 SYDVKM. CDR3 DNA sequence: TGTGCCAGCAGTTTAGGTTTCTGGGACAGGGGTAGGGGCACTGAAGCTTTCTTT. This encodes CASSLGFWDRGRGTEAFF.

The rearrangement joins TRBV4-3 to TRBJ1-2; TRBD1 matches 8 bases. V was clipped by 4 bases and J by 3 bases; unmatched bases: 10. The V gene's germline CDR1 is LGHNA and CDR2 YSLEER. This CDR3 spans 16 amino acids. The CDR3, as DNA: TGCGCCAGCAGCCCAGACCGGACAGGGCCTTACTATGGCTACACCTTC. Encoded protein: CASSPDRTGPYYGYTF.

The V call is TRBV5-1, the J call TRBJ2-3, with 12 bases identical to TRBD1. Germline lookup yields CDR1 SGHRS and CDR2 YFSETQ. J lost 11 bases, V lost 7 bases, and 11 bases had no gene match. The CDR3 is made up of 14 amino acids. Here the CDR3 reads CASGGTGGSHGQYF. CDR3 DNA: TGCGCCAGCGGCGGGACAGGGGGCTCCCATGGGCAGTATTTT. Supplemented by reference TRBV5-1 and TRBJ2-3, the full variable domain reads KAGVTQTPRYLIKTRGQQVTLSCSPISGHRSVSWYQQTPGQGLQFLFEYFSETQRNKGNFPGRFSGRQFSNSRSEMNVSTLELGDSALYLCASGGTGGSHGQYFGPGTRLTVL.

This clone was observed a handful of times. CDR3 coding DNA: TGCGCCAGCAGCCAAGTGACAGGGGCCTCTGGGGCCAACGTCCTGACTTTC. As protein: CASSQVTGASGANVLTF. The chain has TRBV4-3 and TRBJ2-6; 8 bases fit TRBD1. CDR1 and CDR2 (germline): LGHNA, YSLEER. This CDR3 is built from 17 residues. Losses at the gene ends were 1 base for V and 0 bases for J; bases not matched to a gene: 2.

The V gene is TRBV18, the J gene TRBJ2-1; TRBD2 aligns across 7 bases. Germline loops: CDR1 KGHSH, CDR2 LQKENI. This CDR3 is built from 14 residues. With V trimmed by 2 bases and J by 5 bases, 3 bases remained unmatched. CDR3 region: CASSPTSDNNEQFF. CDR3 sequence (DNA): TGTGCCAGCTCACCAACTAGCGATAACAATGAGCAGTTCTTC.

This clone turned up a few times. CDR3 nucleotide sequence: TGTGCCAGCAGTTTATCGGCAGGGGGCTATGGCTACACCTTC. It yields the protein CASSLSAGGYGYTF. V and J are TRBV27 and TRBJ1-2, with TRBD1 matching over 7 bases. There are 14 residues in the CDR3. Germline-derived CDR1 and CDR2 are MNHEY and SMNVEV (reference sequence). V shed 0 bases and J 4 bases; nucleotides not matched to a gene: 2.

This clone was picked up a small number of times. V gene TRBV7-2 combines with J gene TRBJ2-1; D remains unclear. The germline V and J ends were trimmed by 2 bases and 0 bases, with 11 bases remaining between them. Germline loops: CDR1 SGHTA, CDR2 FQGNSA. The CDR3 length is 16 residues. DNA of the CDR3: TGTGCCAGCAGCTTAAGGTTTGCTAGCTCCTACAATGAGCAGTTCTTC. The encoded protein is CASSLRFASSYNEQFF.

This chain links TRBV7-9 with TRBJ2-5, with unresolved D. Germline CDR1 SEHNR, CDR2 FQNEAQ (reference sequence). V was pared by 3 bases and J by 1 base, with 9 bases between. CDR3 length equals 14 residues. For the CDR3, the DNA is TGTGCCAGCAGCTTCCGCGGCGTCCAAGAGACCCAGTACTTC. Protein product: CASSFRGVQETQYF.

There are a few counts of this clone. The DNA for the CDR3 is TGTGCCAGCAGGCGGACAGGGAGAGCTTTCTTT. This codes for CASRRTGRAFF. The genes are TRBV6-6 and TRBJ1-1; 8 bases are a match to TRBD1. The CDR3 sequence is 11 residues long. CDR1 is MNHNY, CDR2 SVGAGI, per germline (reference sequence). With 6 bases clipped from V and 10 bases from J, the junction kept 4 bases outside the gene matches.

This clone was counted a few times. The rearrangement joins TRBV4-1 to TRBJ2-5; D gene uncertain. This CDR3 has 14 residues. V dropped 0 bases and J dropped 1 base, with 6 bases sitting between them. CDR1 is MGHRA and CDR2 is YSYEKL in the germline V gene. The CDR3 DNA reads as TGCGCCAGCAGCCAAGAACACCTCCAAGAGACCCAGTACTTC. This encodes CASSQEHLQETQYF.

The V gene is TRBV6-1, the J gene TRBJ2-7, with D perhaps matching TRBD2 (6 bases). The CDR3 contains 13 residues. Trimming stripped 7 bases from V and 2 bases from J, with 12 bases between. The germline gives CDR1 MNHNS, CDR2 SASEGT. The CDR3 is CASMRDGTYEQYF. The CDR3 DNA sequence: TGTGCCAGCATGCGGGACGGTACCTACGAGCAGTACTTC.

The gene calls are TRBV27 and TRBJ1-5, with 8 bases fitting TRBD1. Trimming at V came to 9 bases and at J to 4 bases, leaving 23 bases not matched to a gene. The CDR3 covers 19 residues. CDR1 MNHEY and CDR2 SMNVEV come from the germline V gene (reference sequence). The CDR3 region is CASSTRRGRGEKGNQPQHF. DNA of the CDR3: TGTGCCAGTAGTACCCGCAGGGGGCGAGGTGAGAAGGGGAATCAGCCCCAGCATTTT.

This clone was detected a few times. Here the CDR3 reads CASSPIGKRSDTQYF. CDR3 nucleotides: TGTGCCAGCAGCCCCATCGGGAAGCGATCAGATACGCAGTATTTT. The chain combines TRBV28 with TRBJ2-3; a weak D match, TRBD2 (5 bases). Germline CDR1 is MDHEN and CDR2 is SYDVKM. V was clipped by 6 bases and J by 4 bases, with 17 bases between them. This CDR3 region has 15 residues.

This clone came up once. The genes are TRBV4-1 and TRBJ2-7; 8 bases fit TRBD1. Per germline, CDR1 MGHRA and CDR2 YSYEKL. CDR3 length: 15 residues. The V gene end was trimmed by 1 base and the J gene end by 5 bases; junction bases not matched to a gene: 7. The CDR3 sequence: CASSQAGQGQNEQYF. As DNA, the CDR3 is TGCGCCAGCAGCCAAGCTGGACAGGGCCAAAACGAGCAGTACTTC.

The rearrangement joins TRBV18 to TRBJ1-4, with a weak D call TRBD1 (5 bases). V was trimmed by 1 base and J by 0 bases, leaving 6 bases between them. The CDR3 extends over 15 amino acids. From germline, CDR1 is KGHSH and CDR2 LQKENI. CDR3 bases: TGTGCCAGCTCACCACAGACAGCAACTAATGAAAAACTGTTTTTT. This encodes CASSPQTATNEKLFF.

This clone was seen a single time. This sequence joins TRBV15 and TRBJ2-1; D may be TRBD1 (6 bases). With 5 bases removed from V and 2 bases from J, the gap between germline ends came to 16 bases. CDR1 is LNHNV and CDR2 is YYDKDF in the germline V gene (reference sequence). The CDR3 has 16 amino acids. The CDR3 loop reads CATSGSTGPPYNEQFF. The CDR3 region has the DNA TGTGCCACCAGCGGATCAACAGGGCCCCCCTACAATGAGCAGTTCTTC.

V gene TRBV27 combines with J gene TRBJ2-7; 10 bases agree with TRBD2. Per germline, CDR1 MNHEY and CDR2 SMNVEV (reference sequence). The trim removed 6 bases at V and 0 bases at J, leaving 5 bases unmatched. The CDR3 has 15 amino acids. The CDR3 bases are TGTGCCAGCAGCCCACCTAGCGGGAGCTCCTACGAGCAGTACTTC. This encodes CASSPPSGSSYEQYF.

This clone was counted once. Other DNA sequences in the same sample also yield this CDR3. The chain joins TRBV25-1 to TRBJ2-7; TRBD1 aligns across 7 bases. The V segment lost 4 bases and the J segment 2 bases; nucleotides outside the gene matches: 2. Per the germline V gene, CDR1 is MGHDK and CDR2 is SYGVNS. The CDR3 has 13 residues. In DNA form, the CDR3 reads TGTGCCAGCAGTGTGACAGGGACCTACGAGCAGTACTTC. This codes for CASSVTGTYEQYF.

The chain is built from TRBV5-1 and TRBJ2-3; no reliable D call. Germline V gene data show CDR1 as SGHRS and CDR2 as YFSETQ. V lost 0 bases to trimming and J lost 5 bases, with 7 bases between them. The CDR3 extends over 13 amino acids. The CDR3 bases are TGCGCCAGCAGCTTGGATGTACTAGATACGCAGTATTTT. Its protein product is CASSLDVLDTQYF.

This sequence joins TRBV7-2 and TRBJ2-2; possible D gene TRBD1, 7 bases. Germline V gene data show CDR1 as SGHTA and CDR2 as FQGNSA. Between the trimmed V and J ends, which lost 5 bases and 7 bases, there was a span of 11 bases. The CDR3 is 13 residues long. The CDR3 DNA sequence: TGTGCCAGCAGCACTCAGGGGGGCGGGGAGCTGTTTTTT. Its protein product is CASSTQGGGELFF.

The CDR3 nucleotides read TGTGCCTGGAGTGTACAGGGGGGCGCATTCCTGTTTTTT. It encodes CAWSVQGGAFLFF. J is TRBJ1-4 and V is TRBV30; TRBD1 agrees at 8 bases. Unmatched junction bases numbered 8, after V lost 0 bases and J lost 14 bases. This CDR3 spans 13 amino acids. Germline CDR1 and CDR2: GTSNPN and SVGIG (reference sequence).

This chain links TRBV6-5 with TRBJ2-1, with 7 bases fitting TRBD2. After removal of 6 bases from V and 1 base from J, the junction contained 6 bases not matched to a gene. Germline lookup yields CDR1 MNHEY and CDR2 SVGAGI. The CDR3 spans 15 residues. The CDR3 bases are TGTGCCAGCAGACGACAAGCGGGATCCTACAATGAGCAGTTCTTC. This encodes CASRRQAGSYNEQFF.

This chain uses TRBV5-1 with TRBJ2-1, with TRBD2 matching 7 bases. CDR1 is SGHRS and CDR2 is YFSETQ in the germline V gene. V lost 4 bases to trimming and J lost 0 bases; unmatched junction nucleotides: 7. The CDR3 runs to 16 residues. The CDR3 DNA reads as TGCGCCAGCAGCGTCCTAGCGGAATCCTCCTACAATGAGCAGTTCTTC. It encodes CASSVLAESSYNEQFF.

V is TRBV9 and J is TRBJ2-5; D unresolved. This CDR3 spans 13 amino acids. The V end lost 3 bases, the J end lost 1 base, and 7 bases lay between the germline ends. The V gene's germline CDR1 is SGDLS and CDR2 YYNGEE. This CDR3 reads CASSGHGQETQYF. In DNA form, the CDR3 reads TGTGCCAGCAGCGGACACGGCCAAGAGACCCAGTACTTC. The whole variable domain, remainder taken from reference TRBV9 and TRBJ2-5, is DSGVTQTPKHLITATGQRVTLRCSPRSGDLSVYWYQQSLDQGLQFLIQYYNGEERAKGNILERFSAQQFPDLHSELNLSSLELGDSALYFCASSGHGQETQYFGPGTRLLVL.

The genes are TRBV19 and TRBJ1-2; D remains ambiguous. The germline CDR1 and CDR2 sequences are LNHDA and SQIVND (reference sequence). The CDR3 is 11 amino acids. Trimming removed 6 bases at V and 5 bases at J, with 7 bases between. The CDR3 is CASSEAYGYTF. The DNA of the CDR3 is TGTGCCAGTAGCGAAGCGTATGGCTACACCTTC.

The chain employs TRBV7-2 and TRBJ1-5; D possibly corresponds to TRBD1 (6 bases). Trimming cost V 5 bases and J 5 bases, with 16 bases left between them. Germline V lookup: CDR1 SGHTA, CDR2 FQGNSA. The CDR3 totals 15 residues. The CDR3 here is CASSKRSGADQPQHF. The CDR3 DNA follows: TGTGCCAGCAGCAAACGGTCAGGGGCCGATCAGCCCCAGCATTTT.

The chain carries TRBV19 and TRBJ2-1; 8 nucleotides align to TRBD2. V lost 7 bases and J lost 10; bases outside the gene matches: 3. The CDR3 has 11 residues. Germline values: CDR1 LNHDA, CDR2 SQIVND (reference sequence). CDR3: CASTGGREQFF. The CDR3 DNA reads TGTGCCAGTACGGGGGGGCGCGAGCAGTTCTTC.